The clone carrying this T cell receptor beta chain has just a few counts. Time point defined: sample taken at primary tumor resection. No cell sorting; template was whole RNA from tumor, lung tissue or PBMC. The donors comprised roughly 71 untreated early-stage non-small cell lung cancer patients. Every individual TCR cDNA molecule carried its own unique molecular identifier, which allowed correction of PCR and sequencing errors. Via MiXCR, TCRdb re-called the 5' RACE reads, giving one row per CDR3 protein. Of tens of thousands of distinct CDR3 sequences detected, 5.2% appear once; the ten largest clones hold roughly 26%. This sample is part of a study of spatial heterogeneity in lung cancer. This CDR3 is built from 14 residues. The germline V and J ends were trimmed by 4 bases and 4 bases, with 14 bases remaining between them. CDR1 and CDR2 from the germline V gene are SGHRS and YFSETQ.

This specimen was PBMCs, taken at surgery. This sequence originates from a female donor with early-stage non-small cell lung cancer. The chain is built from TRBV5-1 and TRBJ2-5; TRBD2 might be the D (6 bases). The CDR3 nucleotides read TGCGCCAGCAGCCTGTACGGGAGCGGAGAGACCCAGTACTTC. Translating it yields CASSLYGSGETQYF.